Below, 26 T cell receptor beta chains from the same sample are listed, as sequenced in a study of T cell repertoires in cytomegalovirus infection. Using its own MiXCR run on the reads, TCRdb lists one record per CDR3 protein. Here the sample spans 100,000 to 150,000 distinct CDR3 sequences, over 30% being singletons. These TCRs are of unknown antigen specificity. The input for sequencing was CD8+ T cells from cultured PBMCs, taken from culture after CMV antigen stimulation. These receptors were obtained from a human donor in good health (CMV status not recorded). Some clones in this sample may be carry-over from other donors' samples.

The chain links TRBV27 to TRBJ1-1; D is ambiguous. This CDR3 comprises 16 residues. The germline V gene has CDR1 MNHEY and CDR2 SMNVEV (reference sequence). The V end was cut by 0 bases, the J end by 3 bases, with 14 bases between. CDR3 region: CASSLSGGGYYTEAFF. The CDR3 DNA reads as TGTGCCAGCAGTTTATCTGGAGGAGGGTATTACACTGAAGCTTTCTTT.

This clonotype was seen more than once but under ten times. The CDR3 DNA sequence: TGTGCCAGCAGTGAATGGGGACTAATCTACGAGCAGTACTTC. This gives the protein CASSEWGLIYEQYF. V usage is TRBV6-1 and J usage is TRBJ2-7; 7 positions match TRBD2. V shed 2 bases and J 3 bases; nucleotides not matched to a gene: 4. From germline, CDR1 is MNHNS and CDR2 SASEGT. CDR3 length: 14 amino acids.

The rearrangement links TRBV7-8 to TRBJ2-7, with 12 bases fitting TRBD1. There are 16 residues in the CDR3. Germline V CDR1 and CDR2: SGHVS, FQNEAQ. Trimming removed 5 bases from V and 0 bases from J; junction bases left unmatched: 5. The CDR3 sequence is CASSEGQGAYSYEQYF. Here the CDR3 DNA reads TGTGCCAGCAGCGAGGGACAGGGGGCTTACTCCTACGAGCAGTACTTC. Based on the CDR3 plus reference TRBV7-8 and TRBJ2-7, the full variable domain is GAGVSQSPRYKVAKRGQDVALRCDPISGHVSLFWYQQALGQGPEFLTYFQNEAQLDKSGLPSDRFFAERPEGSVSTLKIQRTQQEDSAVYLCASSEGQGAYSYEQYFGPGTRLTVT.

The chain recombines TRBV12-5 with TRBJ2-2, with D perhaps TRBD2 (6 bases). CDR1 and CDR2 (germline): LGHNT, FRNRAP. The CDR3 is 15 residues long. V dropped 7 bases and J dropped 1 base, with 13 bases sitting between them. The CDR3 protein is CASAKGGVNTGELFF. CDR3 coding DNA: TGTGCTAGTGCCAAGGGAGGAGTGAACACCGGGGAGCTGTTTTTT.

This clonotype was seen repeatedly, ten times or more. V and J are TRBV7-6 and TRBJ1-4; 7 positions agree with TRBD1. This CDR3 has 19 residues. Germline assignment: CDR1 SGHVS and CDR2 FNYEAQ. With 5 bases clipped from V and 2 bases from J, the junction kept 17 bases outside the gene matches. CDR3 amino acids: CASSGPPRTGVSTNEKLFF. CDR3 DNA sequence: TGTGCCAGCAGCGGGCCCCCCCGCACAGGGGTGTCCACTAATGAAAAACTGTTTTTT. The full variable domain, its missing parts supplied by reference TRBV7-6 and TRBJ1-4, is GAGVSQSPRYKVTKRGQDVALRCDPISGHVSLYWYRQALGQGPEFLTYFNYEAQQDKSGLPNDRFSAERPEGSISTLTIQRTEQRDSAMYRCASSGPPRTGVSTNEKLFFGSGTQLSVL.

This clonotype was counted between two and nine times. This rearrangement joins TRBV28 to TRBJ2-1; 7 positions agree with TRBD1. Germline trimming cut 6 bases from V and 6 bases from J; bases unmatched to any gene: 17. The germline V gene encodes CDR1 MDHEN and CDR2 SYDVKM. The CDR3 covers 17 residues. DNA for the CDR3: TGTGCCAGCAGGGGGGCCGAGGGGACAGAGTTTTCCAATGAGCAGTTCTTC. It yields the protein CASRGAEGTEFSNEQFF.

The chain combines TRBV6-8 with TRBJ1-1; D gene ambiguous. The CDR3 sequence is 12 residues long. Germline V gene data show CDR1 as MNHGY and CDR2 as SAAAGT. V was cut by 7 bases and J by 9 bases, with 15 bases left in between. This chain's CDR3 is CASTNGVWQAFF. The CDR3 DNA sequence: TGTGCCAGCACTAACGGGGTGTGGCAAGCTTTCTTT.

V and J are TRBV19 and TRBJ1-3; a weak D match, TRBD1 (5 bases). Trimming took off 6 bases at V and 0 bases at J, with 12 bases between the two ends. The CDR3 has 15 residues. Germline V gives CDR1 LNHDA, CDR2 SQIVND (reference sequence). CDR3 nucleotides: TGTGCCAGTAGCTTCTATCAGGGCTCTGGAAACACCATATATTTT. Its protein is CASSFYQGSGNTIYF.

The CDR3 spells CASSLNFAPSLYGYTF. CDR3 DNA sequence: TGCGCCAGCAGCTTGAATTTCGCCCCCAGCCTCTATGGCTACACCTTC. The chain is built from TRBV5-1 and TRBJ1-2; D is unclear. Germline-derived CDR1 and CDR2 are SGHRS and YFSETQ. The V and J ends lost 1 base and 4 bases respectively, with 17 bases between them. This CDR3 is 16 amino acids long.

V is TRBV7-9 and J is TRBJ1-1, with D unresolved. CDR3 length: 10 amino acids. Trimming removed 8 bases from V and 7 bases from J, with 8 bases in between. CDR1 is SEHNR and CDR2 is FQNEAQ in the germline V gene (reference sequence). The CDR3 coding sequence is TGTGCCAGCTCCGGGGATGAAGCTTTCTTT. This encodes CASSGDEAFF.

This clonotype was seen repeatedly, ten times or more. The chain carries TRBV7-2 and TRBJ2-4, with TRBD2 matching 15 bases. CDR1 is SGHTA, CDR2 FQGNSA, per germline. Unmatched junction bases numbered 11, after V lost 5 bases and J lost 6 bases. The CDR3 contains 18 residues. DNA for the CDR3: TGTGCCAGCAGCAAACTTGGGACTAGCGGGGGGATGGTAAACATTCAGTACTTC. Translating it yields CASSKLGTSGGMVNIQYF.

Within the sample, this clonotype is medium-sized. The rearrangement links TRBV12-3 or TRBV12-4 to TRBJ2-7, with D perhaps matching TRBD1 (7 bases). Trimming removed 5 bases at V and 3 bases at J, with 17 bases between. The CDR3 covers 15 residues. The CDR3 here is CASSPRGDSLYEQYF. CDR3 DNA: TGTGCCAGCAGTCCCAGGGGGGACAGCCTCTACGAGCAGTACTTC.

This clonotype has a handful of counts. V is TRBV4-1 and J is TRBJ2-3; D is uncertain. The CDR3 sequence is 14 residues long. Germline V lookup: CDR1 MGHRA, CDR2 YSYEKL. Trimming took off 0 bases at V and 2 bases at J, with 6 bases between the two ends. CDR3 DNA sequence: TGCGCCAGCAGCCAAGAACCGTCCACAGATACGCAGTATTTT. Amino acids: CASSQEPSTDTQYF.

The chain combines TRBV15 with TRBJ2-5; no reliable D call. V lost 2 bases to trimming and J lost 1 base, with 11 bases between them. Germline V gene lookup returns CDR1 LNHNV and CDR2 YYDKDF (reference sequence). The CDR3 length is 15 residues. DNA for the CDR3: TGTGCCACCAGCAGATTAACAGATCTCCAAGAGACCCAGTACTTC. Translation gives CATSRLTDLQETQYF.

This clonotype was seen a few times. The genes are TRBV6-2 or TRBV6-3 and TRBJ2-2; D is uncertain. Germline V lookup: CDR1 MNHEY, CDR2 SVGEGT. Trimming took off 6 bases at V and 0 bases at J, with 11 bases between the two ends. The CDR3 has 15 residues. The CDR3 here is CASSLMGTNTGELFF. CDR3 in DNA: TGTGCCAGCAGCCTAATGGGGACGAACACCGGGGAGCTGTTTTTT.

The rearrangement joins TRBV6-2 or TRBV6-3 to TRBJ2-6, with unresolved D. Deletions cut 2 bases from V and 0 bases from J, with 14 bases between. The germline V gene encodes CDR1 MNHEY and CDR2 SVGEGT. The CDR3 is 18 residues long. The CDR3 DNA reads as TGTGCCAGCAGTTACGATGTCGGGCGGTTCTCTGGGGCCAACGTCCTGACTTTC. Protein product: CASSYDVGRFSGANVLTF.

This clonotype was counted only a few times. This sequence joins TRBV12-3 or TRBV12-4 and TRBJ1-1; no clear D. The V end lost 0 bases, the J end lost 4 bases, and 9 bases lay between the germline ends. This CDR3 is built from 14 residues. This CDR3 reads CASSLAAGFTEAFF. CDR3 DNA: TGTGCCAGCAGTTTAGCCGCGGGGTTCACTGAAGCTTTCTTT.

The chain uses TRBV12-3 or TRBV12-4 and TRBJ1-2; tentatively, D is TRBD1 (5 bases). The CDR3 has 13 amino acids. The V gene lost 3 bases and the J gene lost 8 bases, with 13 bases spanning the gap. The CDR3: CASSFSGAMGYTF. CDR3 sequence (DNA): TGTGCCAGCAGTTTCTCTGGGGCAATGGGCTACACCTTC.

V is TRBV14 and J is TRBJ2-1; D call uncertain. The CDR3 has 11 residues. Per germline, CDR1 SGHDN and CDR2 FVKESK. V shed 4 bases and J shed 9 bases, with 7 bases lying between them. The CDR3 bases are TGTGCCAGCAGCCCCGCTAGTGAGCAGTTCTTC. Encoded protein: CASSPASEQFF.

The rearrangement joins TRBV20-1 to TRBJ1-1; D is unclear. Germline V CDR1 and CDR2: DFQATT, SNEGSKA (reference sequence). This CDR3 region has 12 residues. V shed 5 bases and J shed 3 bases, with 10 bases lying between them. The DNA for the CDR3 is TGCAGTGCTTTAGGAGGTTACACTGAAGCTTTCTTT. It encodes CSALGGYTEAFF.

This clonotype was observed a handful of times. The chain carries TRBV7-2 and TRBJ1-1; D unclear. This CDR3 is built from 11 residues. From germline, CDR1 is SGHTA and CDR2 FQGNSA. V lost 5 bases and J lost 3, with 4 bases in between. The DNA of the CDR3 is TGTGCCAGCAGCCCGTACACTGAAGCTTTCTTT. This encodes CASSPYTEAFF.

This clonotype was counted many times. This chain uses TRBV7-2 with TRBJ2-4, with a tentative D call TRBD1 (6 bases). V was clipped by 0 bases and J by 8 bases, with 11 bases between them. This CDR3 has 14 residues. Germline lookup yields CDR1 SGHTA and CDR2 FQGNSA. CDR3 DNA sequence: TGTGCCAGCAGCTTAGCGTCAGGGGTACACATTCAGTACTTC. It codes for CASSLASGVHIQYF.

This clonotype was picked up a small number of times. The chain recombines TRBV2 with TRBJ2-3, with 9 positions matching TRBD2. The junction had 6 bases not matched to a gene; V was cut back by 3 bases and J by 2 bases. The CDR3 is 16 amino acids. Germline V gene data show CDR1 as SNHLY and CDR2 as FYNNEI. CDR3 nucleotides: TGTGCCAGCAGTGATCCCGCGGGGGGGCTCACAGATACGCAGTATTTT. Its translation is CASSDPAGGLTDTQYF.

The CDR3 region has the DNA TGTGCCAGCTTGGACTTTTTTACAACTGAAGCTTTCTTT. It yields the protein CASLDFFTTEAFF. V gene TRBV27 combines with J gene TRBJ1-1; D unclear. The ends were cut back, 8 bases at V and 5 bases at J, with 15 bases in the middle. The CDR3 covers 13 residues. Germline CDR1 MNHEY, CDR2 SMNVEV (reference sequence).

CDR3 in amino acids: CSVPQGNEAFF. The CDR3 region has the DNA TGCAGCGTTCCACAGGGTAATGAAGCTTTCTTT. The gene calls are TRBV29-1 and TRBJ1-1, with D perhaps TRBD1 (6 bases). The CDR3 extends over 11 amino acids. Germline loops: CDR1 SQVTM, CDR2 ANQGSEA. The ends were cut back, 5 bases at V and 7 bases at J, with 11 bases in the middle. Using reference TRBV29-1 and TRBJ1-1 for the parts outside the CDR3, the full variable domain is SAVISQKPSRDICQRGTSLTIQCQVDSQVTMMFWYRQQPGQSLTLIATANQGSEATYESGFVIDKFPISRPNLTFSTLTVSNMSPEDSSIYLCSVPQGNEAFFGQGTRLTVV.

This clonotype has ten or more counts. This chain links TRBV7-2 with TRBJ1-6, with no clear D. Trimming pared 1 base from V and 0 bases from J, leaving 10 bases between. There are 17 residues in the CDR3. The germline CDR1 and CDR2 sequences are SGHTA and FQGNSA. CDR3 in amino acids: CASSLEGAFSYNSPLHF. CDR3 nucleotides: TGTGCCAGCAGCTTAGAGGGTGCATTCTCCTATAATTCACCCCTCCACTTT.